This T cell receptor (beta chain) was sequenced for a study of cytomegalovirus exposure and HLA in healthy donors. Sequencing was performed with immunoSEQ multiplex PCR; in TCRdb, only in-frame clones are kept and a portion is missing. The sample shows 250,000 or so clones, 87% of them seen only once. Study-level findings and limits: High specificity and sensitivity for cytomegalovirus status were reported for the classifier.

As regards this clone: The antigen is not known.

The CDR3 has 15 residues. CDR1 SGHNT and CDR2 YENEEA come from the germline V gene. The trim removed 0 bases at V and 1 base at J, leaving 1 base unmatched. Sequencing input: PBMCs. This clonotype originated in a man in his late teens or twenties in good health and CMV-seropositive. This chain links TRBV11-3 with TRBJ2-3, with 7 bases that match TRBD1. The CDR3 loop reads CASSLETGGTDTQYF. Here the CDR3 DNA reads TGTGCCAGCAGCTTAGAAACAGGGGGCACAGATACGCAGTATTTT.